Below, 17 T cell receptor beta chains from the same sample are listed, as sequenced in a study of T cells in Graves' hyperthyroidism and ophthalmopathy. TCR beta CDR3 regions were amplified from RNA transcripts. The TCR CDR3 first-round RT-PCR relied on the HTBI primer set. TCRdb passed the multiplex PCR reads through MiXCR, listing each CDR3 protein once. The sample includes under 650,000 distinct CDR3 sequences, 15% to 20% seen only once; the top ten take around 4%. Sequencing was performed on blood. These receptor sequences come from a woman aged 25-40 years with Graves' hyperthyroidism.

This clonotype has only a few counts. The V gene is TRBV9, the J gene TRBJ2-5, with D possibly TRBD2 on 6 matching bases. The ends were cut back, 2 bases at V and 2 bases at J, with 22 bases in the middle. The CDR3 contains 18 residues. Germline CDR1 and CDR2: SGDLS and YYNGEE. CDR3 sequence reads: CASSVGGRALESQETQYF. In DNA, the CDR3 is TGTGCCAGCAGCGTCGGGGGTAGGGCCCTCGAATCGCAAGAGACCCAGTACTTC.

In its sample, this clonotype was seen many times. This chain links TRBV20-1 with TRBJ2-1; D not certain. V was clipped by 6 bases and J by 4 bases, with 4 bases between them. Germline values: CDR1 DFQATT, CDR2 SNEGSKA (reference sequence). This CDR3 comprises 10 residues. The CDR3 here is CSADYNEQFF. CDR3 in DNA: TGCAGTGCGGATTACAATGAGCAGTTCTTC.

J is TRBJ2-1 and V is TRBV27; 13 nucleotides align to TRBD2. The assigned J gene may be wrong: the sequence end matches TRBJ2-7 better. Germline values: CDR1 MNHEY, CDR2 SMNVEV (reference sequence). This CDR3 comprises 18 residues. The CDR3 sequence: CASSFGTSGTNNYNEQYF. The CDR3 bases are TGTGCCAGCAGTTTTGGGACTAGCGGGACGAACAATTACAATGAGCAGTACTTC.

Many counts were recorded for this clonotype. The chain links TRBV28 to TRBJ2-3; weak D call: TRBD1 (6 bases). Trimming shortened V by 6 bases and J by 0 bases, and 19 bases separated the two germline ends. Germline CDR1 is MDHEN and CDR2 is SYDVKM. The CDR3 loop spans 17 amino acids. The CDR3 protein is CASRLIRQAPSTDTQYF. CDR3 in DNA: TGTGCCAGCAGATTGATCCGACAGGCCCCTAGCACAGATACGCAGTATTTT.

This clonotype showed up many times. The chain carries TRBV20-1 and TRBJ2-7, with a tentative D call TRBD2 (5 bases). Germline CDR1 DFQATT, CDR2 SNEGSKA (reference sequence). This CDR3 region has 17 residues. V was pared by 0 bases and J by 3 bases, with 21 bases between. The CDR3 region has the DNA TGCAGTGCTAGAGAACCCGCGGCGGTAGGGCGGGTCTACGAGCAGTACTTC. Protein: CSAREPAAVGRVYEQYF.

In its sample, this clonotype was seen a few times. The gene calls are TRBV24-1 and TRBJ1-5; the D gene is possibly TRBD1 (5 bases). CDR3 length: 13 amino acids. The germline gives CDR1 KGHDR, CDR2 SFDVKD. V lost 4 bases and J 7 bases, leaving 10 bases between the germline ends. DNA of the CDR3: TGTGCCACCAGTGAGCGAAGGGGCCAGCCCCAGCATTTT. This translates into CATSERRGQPQHF.

Only a few counts were recorded for this clonotype. The chain carries TRBV9 and TRBJ2-1, with no clear D. Per the germline V gene, CDR1 is SGDLS and CDR2 is YYNGEE. The V and J ends lost 0 bases and 7 bases respectively, with 11 bases between them. The CDR3 runs to 14 residues. CDR3 DNA: TGTGCCAGCAGCGTAGGGTCCCGGGCGAATGAGCAGTTCTTC. Translation gives CASSVGSRANEQFF.

This clonotype was recorded many times. The chain is built from TRBV27 and TRBJ2-7, with a tentative D call TRBD2 (6 bases). Deletions cut 2 bases from V and 3 bases from J, with 14 bases between. This CDR3 is built from 15 residues. In germline, CDR1 is MNHEY, CDR2 SMNVEV (reference sequence). The CDR3 bases are TGTGCCAGCAGTTTAGATTCGACTAGTTTCTACGAGCAGTACTTC. It is translated as CASSLDSTSFYEQYF.

This clonotype was detected ten times or more. This rearrangement joins TRBV20-1 to TRBJ2-7, with TRBD1 identical over 10 bases. V was clipped by 4 bases and J by 3 bases; unmatched bases: 6. From germline, CDR1 is DFQATT and CDR2 SNEGSKA (reference sequence). The CDR3 sequence is 14 residues long. In DNA form, the CDR3 reads TGCAGTGCTAACCGGGACAGGGGAATCTACGAGCAGTACTTC. Translating it yields CSANRDRGIYEQYF.

On this clonotype itself: This may come from a read error, since a much larger clone is one base off. V and J are TRBV7-9 and TRBJ2-1, with 7 bases fitting TRBD1. This CDR3 has 15 amino acids. CDR1 and CDR2 (germline): SEHNR, FQNEAQ (reference sequence). The CDR3, as DNA: TGTGCCCGCAGCCAAGACGGGACAGTCAACAATGAGCAGTTCTTC. Amino acid sequence: CARSQDGTVNNEQFF.

In this sample, this clonotype turned up many times. The rearrangement joins TRBV2 to TRBJ1-5; D call uncertain. V was trimmed by 3 bases and J by 7 bases, leaving 10 bases between them. Germline CDR1 SNHLY, CDR2 FYNNEI. This CDR3 contains 13 residues. The CDR3 loop reads CASSEGFGQPQHF. CDR3 sequence (DNA): TGTGCCAGCAGTGAGGGGTTCGGACAGCCCCAGCATTTT.

This clonotype was counted a few times. V gene TRBV28 combines with J gene TRBJ2-7; D is unclear. Germline CDR1 is MDHEN and CDR2 is SYDVKM. Deletions cut 0 bases from V and 3 bases from J, with 3 bases between. The CDR3 loop spans 12 amino acids. CDR3 sequence: CASSLWNYEQYF. The CDR3 DNA reads TGTGCCAGCAGTTTATGGAACTACGAGCAGTACTTC.

The chain couples TRBV11-2 to TRBJ1-4, with D unresolved. The V and J ends lost 3 bases and 3 bases respectively, with 8 bases between them. The CDR3 length is 14 residues. Per germline, CDR1 SGHAT and CDR2 FQNNGV. CDR3 DNA sequence: TGTGCCAGCAGCTTTACCGGGTCTAATGAAAAACTGTTTTTT. Its translation: CASSFTGSNEKLFF.

This sequence joins TRBV7-9 and TRBJ2-1; the match to TRBD1 covers 9 bases. The CDR3 is 17 residues long. V was pared by 3 bases and J by 4 bases, with 10 bases of the junction left unmatched. Germline lookup yields CDR1 SEHNR and CDR2 FQNEAQ (reference sequence). CDR3 in amino acids: CASSFSEDRGDYNEQFF. In DNA, the CDR3 is TGTGCCAGCAGCTTTTCGGAGGACAGGGGTGATTACAATGAGCAGTTCTTC.

This clonotype came up a few times. This chain links TRBV6-1 with TRBJ1-2; tentatively, D is TRBD1 (5 bases). The germline gives CDR1 MNHNS, CDR2 SASEGT. The CDR3 totals 14 residues. V was trimmed by 6 bases and J by 2 bases, leaving 13 bases between them. The CDR3 region has the DNA TGTGCCAGCAGGACCGGGGAGGGGAACTATGGCTACACCTTC. It codes for CASRTGEGNYGYTF.

This chain connects TRBV7-9 to TRBJ2-7; D might be TRBD1 (6 bases). Germline-derived CDR1 and CDR2 are SEHNR and FQNEAQ (reference sequence). CDR3 length: 14 residues. The V end lost 5 bases, the J end lost 5 bases, and 16 bases lay between the germline ends. DNA for the CDR3: TGTGCCAGCAGCCCCTCACAGGGTTGGGACGAGCAGTACTTC. It translates to CASSPSQGWDEQYF.

The chain links TRBV6-1 to TRBJ1-5; TRBD1 agrees at 10 bases. V was clipped by 5 bases and J by 2 bases; unmatched bases: 6. Germline assignment: CDR1 MNHNS and CDR2 SASEGT. This CDR3 has 16 amino acids. CDR3 nucleotides: TGTGCCAGCAGTTCAGGGACAGGGGTCGGCAATCAGCCCCAGCATTTT. Amino acids: CASSSGTGVGNQPQHF.